This T cell receptor (beta chain) is drawn from a study of cytomegalovirus exposure and HLA in healthy donors. Study observations and caveats: There were some public TCRs occurring in many donors, but most TCR sequences were rare.

V lost 2 bases, J lost 1 base, and 8 bases lay in between. The CDR3 consists of 14 residues. CDR1 and CDR2 from the germline V gene are SGDLS and YYNGEE. Sequencing was performed with immunoSEQ multiplex PCR; in TCRdb, only in-frame clones are kept and a portion is missing. The sample has around 140,000 clones, about 94% seen once. Worth noting for this clone: Its antigen is not identified.

Sequencing input: PBMCs. This sequence joins TRBV9 and TRBJ2-3; D call uncertain. This TCR derives from a man between 18 and 29 years old in good health and CMV-seropositive. The CDR3 DNA sequence: TGTGCCAGCAGCGTCCTCGGAGGCACAGATACGCAGTATTTT. This sequence encodes CASSVLGGTDTQYF. The whole variable domain, filled in from reference TRBV9 and TRBJ2-3, reads DSGVTQTPKHLITATGQRVTLRCSPRSGDLSVYWYQQSLDQGLQFLIQYYNGEERAKGNILERFSAQQFPDLHSELNLSSLELGDSALYFCASSVLGGTDTQYFGPGTRLTVL.